This TCR beta chain was sequenced during a study of T cell repertoires in cytomegalovirus infection. This clonotype was detected a few times. The germline CDR1 and CDR2 sequences are SGHTA and FQGNSA. V was pared by 4 bases and J by 4 bases, with 10 bases between. This CDR3 comprises 13 residues. A single record per CDR3 protein comes from TCRdb applying MiXCR to the reads. The data hold 100,000 or so distinct CDR3 sequences, with about 15% observed a single time. V is TRBV7-2 and J is TRBJ1-2; no clear D. This receptor was identified in a human donor in good health (CMV status not recorded). Some clones in this sample may be carry-over from other donors' samples. Material: PBMCs. CDR3 loop: CASSSETFYGYTF. As DNA, the CDR3 is TGTGCCAGCAGCTCGGAGACGTTCTATGGCTACACCTTC.